These 25 T cell receptor beta chains were sequenced from one sample in a study of T cell responses to AZD1222 COVID-19 vaccine. Sequenced by immunoSEQ multiplex PCR; TCRdb stores in-frame clones only, minus some. Found here are 130,000 or so clones, more than 85% of them singletons; the top ten hold 1.5% to 2%. Source: peripheral blood, taken on day 0 of AZD1222 vaccination. These receptors originate from an adult in good health.

J is TRBJ2-1 and V is TRBV6-5, with 10 bases identical to TRBD2. V gave up 1 base and J gave up 7 bases; unmatched junction bases: 7. The CDR3 runs 16 residues. Per the germline V gene, CDR1 is MNHEY and CDR2 is SVGAGI. The CDR3 bases are TGTGCCAGCAGTTACTGGGCTAGCGGGAGTCGGAATGAGCAGTTCTTC. This translates into CASSYWASGSRNEQFF.

V usage is TRBV10-3 and J usage is TRBJ2-7; 8 bases are shared with TRBD1. The CDR3 covers 15 residues. CDR1 and CDR2 from the germline V gene are ENHRY and SYGVKD. V lost 6 bases and J lost 6; bases outside the gene matches: 13. CDR3 in amino acids: CAIRDDRGTQLEQYF. For the CDR3, the DNA is TGTGCCATCAGGGATGACAGGGGAACTCAACTCGAGCAGTACTTC.

The V call is TRBV19, the J call TRBJ2-1; 7 bases line up with TRBD1. Unmatched junction bases numbered 4, after V lost 1 base and J lost 4 bases. The CDR3 has 15 residues. The germline V gene has CDR1 LNHDA and CDR2 SQIVND (reference sequence). In DNA form, the CDR3 reads TGTGCCAGTAGTATAGTAGGGACAGCTTACAATGAGCAGTTCTTC. This translates into CASSIVGTAYNEQFF.

The genes are TRBV5-1 and TRBJ1-2, with D possibly matching TRBD1 (6 bases). The CDR3 has 15 amino acids. The germline gives CDR1 SGHRS, CDR2 YFSETQ. V was shortened by 0 bases and J by 4 bases, with 13 bases between the two germline ends. The CDR3 region has the DNA TGCGCCAGCAGCTTGGCGGTGGAAGGGGGCTATGGCTACACCTTC. Its protein is CASSLAVEGGYGYTF.

This clone has only one observation. The chain uses TRBV5-4 and TRBJ1-2, with TRBD1 matching over 10 bases. V shed 4 bases, J shed 8 bases, and the junction held 8 bases outside the gene matches. The CDR3 length is 14 residues. Germline V CDR1 and CDR2: SGHNT, YYREEE (reference sequence). The CDR3 here is CASSLLGDRGGYTF. The CDR3 DNA reads as TGTGCCAGCAGCCTACTCGGGGACAGGGGAGGCTACACCTTC.

The chain employs TRBV6-7 and TRBJ1-5; D is uncertain. TRBV6-7 is sorted into the ORF group, with uncertain function. The CDR3 is 14 amino acids. V was pared by 1 base and J by 5 bases, with 9 bases between. This CDR3 reads CASSYLAQHQPQHF. CDR3 sequence (DNA): TGTGCCAGCAGTTACTTGGCGCAACATCAGCCCCAGCATTTT.

The V call is TRBV9, the J call TRBJ2-1; the match to TRBD1 covers 9 bases. CDR3 length equals 14 residues. From germline, CDR1 is SGDLS and CDR2 YYNGEE. Trimming removed 6 bases from V and 4 bases from J; junction bases left unmatched: 5. Here the CDR3 reads CASTTTGGYNEQFF. The CDR3 DNA reads TGTGCCAGCACCACGACAGGGGGGTACAATGAGCAGTTCTTC.

This chain joins TRBV29-1 and TRBJ2-1, with D unresolved. The CDR3 has 13 residues. Germline CDR1 SQVTM, CDR2 ANQGSEA. The V and J ends lost 4 bases and 1 base respectively, with 8 bases between them. This chain's CDR3 is CSVGTLSYNEQFF. The CDR3 nucleotides read TGCAGCGTTGGGACCCTTTCCTACAATGAGCAGTTCTTC.

This clone was observed a single time. The V and J genes are TRBV9 and TRBJ1-1, with TRBD1 matching 8 bases. Germline-derived CDR1 and CDR2 are SGDLS and YYNGEE. There are 17 residues in the CDR3. The ends lost 0 bases at V and 1 base at J; junction bases unmatched: 8. In DNA, the CDR3 is TGTGCCAGCAGCGTAGCCGGACAGGGTGTTCAGAACACTGAAGCTTTCTTT. This translates into CASSVAGQGVQNTEAFF.

This clone has just a few counts. The chain joins TRBV11-2 to TRBJ1-1; D unclear. The CDR3 is 13 amino acids. The V gene lost 5 bases and the J gene lost 11 bases, with 18 bases spanning the gap. The V gene's germline CDR1 is SGHAT and CDR2 FQNNGV. The CDR3 reads CASSARVSRGAFF. The CDR3 nucleotides are TGTGCCAGCAGCGCCCGGGTCTCCCGTGGGGCTTTCTTT.

V usage is TRBV29-1 and J usage is TRBJ1-1; D uncertain. The length of the CDR3 is 13 residues. V lost 2 bases and J lost 1, with 8 bases in between. CDR1 SQVTM and CDR2 ANQGSEA come from the germline V gene. The CDR3 bases are TGCAGCGTTGAATTACAGCAGAACACTGAAGCTTTCTTT. This sequence encodes CSVELQQNTEAFF.

This chain connects TRBV4-2 to TRBJ1-1; the match to TRBD1 covers 8 bases. CDR3 size: 16 residues. V was pared by 0 bases and J by 7 bases, with 10 bases of the junction left unmatched. Looked up from germline, CDR1 is LGHNA and CDR2 is YNFKEQ. CDR3 region: CASSQDRDRGALEAFF. CDR3 sequence (DNA): TGTGCCAGCAGCCAAGATAGAGACAGGGGAGCACTTGAAGCTTTCTTT.

V gene TRBV11-2 combines with J gene TRBJ2-1, with TRBD2 matching 14 bases. Trimming cost V 5 bases and J 6 bases; bases outside gene matches: 12. The germline CDR1 and CDR2 sequences are SGHAT and FQNNGV. The CDR3 contains 18 residues. CDR3 sequence reads: CASSPPGLAGGIGNEQFF. DNA of the CDR3: TGTGCCAGCAGCCCGCCCGGACTAGCGGGGGGTATAGGCAATGAGCAGTTCTTC.

The rearrangement joins TRBV10-2 to TRBJ1-1; tentatively, D is TRBD1 (6 bases). Germline-derived CDR1 and CDR2 are WSHSY and SAAADI. The CDR3 is made up of 13 amino acids. V lost 6 bases and J 2 bases, leaving 10 bases between the germline ends. Here the CDR3 reads CASRDSPNTEAFF. As DNA, the CDR3 is TGCGCCAGCAGGGACAGCCCAAACACTGAAGCTTTCTTT.

This CDR3 is CASSKANGGSTDTQYF. The CDR3 DNA sequence: TGTGCCAGCAGCAAAGCTAATGGGGGATCCACAGATACGCAGTATTTT. The chain uses TRBV21-1 and TRBJ2-3. TRBV21-1 is an annotated pseudogene. The CDR3 spans 16 residues.

The chain joins TRBV28 to TRBJ1-2; D not certain. This CDR3 spans 13 amino acids. V gave up 3 bases and J gave up 4 bases, with 9 bases separating them. The germline gives CDR1 MDHEN, CDR2 SYDVKM. The CDR3 loop is CASSFQTLYGYTF. The CDR3 DNA follows: TGTGCCAGCAGTTTCCAGACCCTCTATGGCTACACCTTC.

V and J are TRBV12-3 or TRBV12-4 and TRBJ1-2; tentative D call: TRBD1 (5 bases). This CDR3 has 12 amino acids. Trimming left V 7 bases short and J 6 bases short, with 12 bases between. The CDR3 sequence: CASNPPGDGYTF. Written as DNA, the CDR3 is TGTGCCAGCAACCCCCCGGGGGATGGCTACACCTTC.

V and J are TRBV7-9 and TRBJ1-3; D not certain. Germline V gives CDR1 SEHNR, CDR2 FQNEAQ (reference sequence). The CDR3 loop spans 17 amino acids. Trimming cost V 2 bases and J 0 bases, with 14 bases left between them. CDR3 nucleotides: TGTGCCAGCAGCTTATTTCGGTCCGCCAGCTCTGGAAACACCATATATTTT. Translating it yields CASSLFRSASSGNTIYF.

This clone came up once. The J gene is TRBJ1-3, the V gene TRBV7-2; no clear D. CDR1 and CDR2 (germline): SGHTA, FQGNSA. CDR3 length equals 13 residues. The ends were cut back, 5 bases at V and 2 bases at J, with 7 bases in the middle. The CDR3 DNA is TGTGCCAGCAGCCGGGAGGCTGGAAACACCATATATTTT. It translates to CASSREAGNTIYF. The entire variable domain, with the rest obtained from reference TRBV7-2 and TRBJ1-3, is as follows: GAGVSQSPSNKVTEKGKDVELRCDPISGHTALYWYRQSLGQGLEFLIYFQGNSAPDKSGLPSDRFSAERTGGSVSTLTIQRTQQEDSAVYLCASSREAGNTIYFGEGSWLTVV.

The chain has TRBV5-6 and TRBJ1-5, with 8 bases aligning to TRBD1. Germline CDR1 reads SGHDT; CDR2 reads YYEEEE. The CDR3 contains 14 residues. V shed 3 bases, J shed 6 bases, and the junction held 5 bases outside the gene matches. The CDR3 coding sequence is TGTGCCAGCAGCTCGGACAGGGAACGTCAGCCCCAGCATTTT. It specifies CASSSDRERQPQHF.

The CDR3 loop reads CASSQVDLETQYF. CDR3 nucleotide sequence: TGTGCCAGCAGCCAAGTAGACTTGGAGACCCAGTACTTC. This chain joins TRBV3-1 (or the pseudogene TRBV3-2) and TRBJ2-5; D unresolved. The CDR3 length is 13 residues. V lost 1 base and J 5 bases, leaving 8 bases between the germline ends. Germline V gives CDR1 LGHDT, CDR2 YNNKEL (reference sequence).

This chain uses TRBV10-2 with TRBJ1-6; no clear D. The CDR3 totals 15 residues. Trimming shortened V by 4 bases and J by 7 bases, and 14 bases separated the two germline ends. Germline loops: CDR1 WSHSY, CDR2 SAAADI. The CDR3, as DNA: TGCGCCAGCAGTGGCGCGGGCCCTGAGAATTCACCCCTCCACTTT. It is translated as CASSGAGPENSPLHF.

The chain joins TRBV10-2 to TRBJ1-1; the match to TRBD1 covers 7 bases. The junction had 18 bases not matched to a gene; V was cut back by 7 bases and J by 1 base. Germline V gene sequence: CDR1 WSHSY, CDR2 SAAADI. CDR3 length equals 18 residues. CDR3: CASKTISVPWTGNTEAFF. The CDR3 DNA sequence: TGCGCCAGCAAAACCATCTCAGTCCCCTGGACAGGGAACACTGAAGCTTTCTTT.

The gene calls are TRBV5-1 and TRBJ1-1; D is uncertain. Germline V gene sequence: CDR1 SGHRS, CDR2 YFSETQ. This CDR3 contains 16 residues. The ends were cut back, 4 bases at V and 3 bases at J, with 19 bases in the middle. CDR3 amino acids: CASSHEWGSSYTEAFF. CDR3 DNA: TGCGCCAGCAGCCATGAATGGGGATCCTCGTACACTGAAGCTTTCTTT.

This chain joins TRBV6-2 or TRBV6-3 and TRBJ1-5; 8 positions match TRBD1. Germline assignment: CDR1 MNHEY and CDR2 SVGEGT. Trimming cost V 2 bases and J 6 bases; bases outside gene matches: 9. This CDR3 contains 16 residues. CDR3 region: CASSYIRGRVGQPQHF. The DNA for the CDR3 is TGTGCCAGCAGTTACATCAGGGGGCGAGTTGGTCAGCCCCAGCATTTT.